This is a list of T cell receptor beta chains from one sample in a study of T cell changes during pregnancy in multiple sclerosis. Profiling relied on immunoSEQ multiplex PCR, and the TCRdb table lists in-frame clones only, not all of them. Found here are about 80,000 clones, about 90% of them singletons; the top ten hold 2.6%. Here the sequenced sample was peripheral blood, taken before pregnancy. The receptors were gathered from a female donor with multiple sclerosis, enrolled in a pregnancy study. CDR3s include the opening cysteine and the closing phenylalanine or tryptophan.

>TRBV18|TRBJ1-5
CASSPDRGHSNQPQHF
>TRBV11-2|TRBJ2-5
CASSPGPGGQTQYF
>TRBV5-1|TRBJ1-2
CASSLARGQGYTF
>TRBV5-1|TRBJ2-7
CASSWRGDRAGEQYF
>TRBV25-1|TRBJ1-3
CASSERQGAFGNTIYF
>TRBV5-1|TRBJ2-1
CASSLDQGRRNEQFF
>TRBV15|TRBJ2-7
CATSLHRGYEQYF
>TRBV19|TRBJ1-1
CASSIQGVGNTEAFF
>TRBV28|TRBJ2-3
CASSLTGGSDTQYF
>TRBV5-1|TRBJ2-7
CASSSDRQAGSYEQYF
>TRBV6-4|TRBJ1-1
CASKANRGEVTEAFF
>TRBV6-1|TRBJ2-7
CASRLDRGLRQGQYF
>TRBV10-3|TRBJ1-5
CAISESTGTGANQPQHF
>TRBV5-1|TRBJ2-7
CASSLAGTVGGEQYF
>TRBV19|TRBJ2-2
CASSIVGTSTGELFF
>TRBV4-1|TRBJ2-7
CASSPVTSDSYEQYF
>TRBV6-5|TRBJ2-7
CASSYGGTDEQYF
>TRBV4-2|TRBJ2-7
CASSQDAGAPYEQYF
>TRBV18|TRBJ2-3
CASSPGQSTDTQYF
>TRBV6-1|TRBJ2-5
CASSRDSARETQYF
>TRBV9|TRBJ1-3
CASSAEGDSGNTIYF
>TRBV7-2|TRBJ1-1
CASSLGAGGEAFF
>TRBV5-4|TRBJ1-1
CASSFRGRAEAFF
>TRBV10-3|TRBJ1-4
CAISVQINEKLFF
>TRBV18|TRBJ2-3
CASSPDRGTDTQYF
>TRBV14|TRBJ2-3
CASSRRLAGVLVDTQYF
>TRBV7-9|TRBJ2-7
CASYGDRDSYEQYF
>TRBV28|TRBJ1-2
CASSAPGTDYGYTF
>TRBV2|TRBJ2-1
CASSGSPSYNEQFF
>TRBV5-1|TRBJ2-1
CASSFGDKRNEQFF
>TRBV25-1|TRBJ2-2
CASSDDRGGELFF
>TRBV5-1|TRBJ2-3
CASTLGGVLTDTQYF
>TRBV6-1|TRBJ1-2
CASSEKRTGGYTF
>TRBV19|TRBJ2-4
CASSSGADIQYF
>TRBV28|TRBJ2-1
CASSLWQGAYNEQFF
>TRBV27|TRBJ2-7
CASSLLMGQGIPYEQYF
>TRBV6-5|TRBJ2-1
CASSYLSGEQFF
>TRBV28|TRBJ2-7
CASSFRRSGGGYEQYF
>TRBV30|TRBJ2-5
CAWGRTRETQYF
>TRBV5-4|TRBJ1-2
CASSLGGTGVLYGYTF
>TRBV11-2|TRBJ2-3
CASSLFRTGSTDTQYF
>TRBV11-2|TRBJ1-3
CASSSTGSGNTIYF
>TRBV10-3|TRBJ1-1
CATWTVGVGAFF
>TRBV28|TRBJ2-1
CASSFTGLHNNEQFF
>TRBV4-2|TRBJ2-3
CASSQGGGLSTDTQYF
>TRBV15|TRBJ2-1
CATSRGREGPHEQFF
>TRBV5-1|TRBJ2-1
CASSLGGTNTYNEQFF
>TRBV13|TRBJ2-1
CASSEAGGSYNEQFF
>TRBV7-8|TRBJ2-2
CASSLSGRTETGELFF
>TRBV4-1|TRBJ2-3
CASSFRVRDTDTQYF
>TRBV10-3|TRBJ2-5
CAISAWTSRETQYF
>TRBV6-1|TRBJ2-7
CASRERLAPSYEQYF
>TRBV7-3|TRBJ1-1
CASSSHPGSEAFF
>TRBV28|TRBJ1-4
CASSLSGINEKLFF
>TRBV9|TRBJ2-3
CASSVGGRSTDTQYF